The clone carrying this TCR beta chain was observed a handful of times. Its matching antigen is unknown. This specimen belongs to a study of vaccination and CD4 T cells after COVID-19. Broader study findings: Data came from relatively few convalescent patients and lacked early post-infection timepoints.

The CDR3 has 14 amino acids. The germline CDR1 and CDR2 sequences are DFQATT and SNEGSKA (reference sequence). Deletions cut 3 bases from V and 2 bases from J, with 13 bases between. TCRdb analysed the PCR reads with MiXCR anew, one entry per CDR3 protein. The sample lists fewer than 30,000 distinct CDR3 sequences, under 65% occurring once. The source is a human donor who had recovered from COVID-19. V is TRBV20-1 and J is TRBJ1-2; D may be TRBD1 (6 bases). This material consisted of CD4+ T cells from blood, taken before SARS-CoV-2 vaccination. CDR3 sequence reads: CSASSTGFNYGYTF. The CDR3 region has the DNA TGCAGTGCTAGTTCCACAGGGTTCAACTATGGCTACACCTTC.